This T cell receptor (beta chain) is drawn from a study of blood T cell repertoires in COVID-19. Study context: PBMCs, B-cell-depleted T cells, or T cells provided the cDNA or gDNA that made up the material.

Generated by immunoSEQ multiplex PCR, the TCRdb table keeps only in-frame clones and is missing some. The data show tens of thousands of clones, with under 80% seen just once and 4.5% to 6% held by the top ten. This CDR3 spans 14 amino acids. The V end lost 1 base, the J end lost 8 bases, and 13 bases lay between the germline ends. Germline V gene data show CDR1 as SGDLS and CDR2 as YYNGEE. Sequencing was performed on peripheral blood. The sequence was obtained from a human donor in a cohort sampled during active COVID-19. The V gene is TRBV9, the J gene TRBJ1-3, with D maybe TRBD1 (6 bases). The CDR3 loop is CASSVWGQVDTIYF. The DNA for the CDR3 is TGTGCCAGCAGCGTATGGGGGCAGGTAGACACCATATATTTT.